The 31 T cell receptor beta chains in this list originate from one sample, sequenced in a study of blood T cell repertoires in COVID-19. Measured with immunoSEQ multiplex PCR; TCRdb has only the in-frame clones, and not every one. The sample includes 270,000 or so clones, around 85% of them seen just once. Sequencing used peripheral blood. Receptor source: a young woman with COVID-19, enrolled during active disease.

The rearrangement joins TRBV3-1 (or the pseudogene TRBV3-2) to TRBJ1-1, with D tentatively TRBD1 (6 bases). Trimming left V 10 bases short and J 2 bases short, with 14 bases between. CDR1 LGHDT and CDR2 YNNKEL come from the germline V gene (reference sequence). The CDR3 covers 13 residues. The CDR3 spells CAIGQPLNTEAFF. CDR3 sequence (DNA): TGTGCCATAGGACAGCCTTTAAACACTGAAGCTTTCTTT.

The CDR3 reads CATRSHSYQETQYF. CDR3 bases: TGTGCCACTCGAAGTCACTCGTACCAAGAGACCCAGTACTTC. This rearrangement joins TRBV19 to TRBJ2-5; D not resolved. CDR3 length: 14 amino acids. V was cut by 10 bases and J by 0 bases, with 15 bases left in between. Germline values: CDR1 LNHDA, CDR2 SQIVND (reference sequence).

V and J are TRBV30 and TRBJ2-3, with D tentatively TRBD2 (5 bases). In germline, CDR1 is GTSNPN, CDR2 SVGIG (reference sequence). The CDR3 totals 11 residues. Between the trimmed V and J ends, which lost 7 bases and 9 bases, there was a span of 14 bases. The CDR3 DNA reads TGTGCCTTGGAGGCCCAGTCGACGCAGTATTTT. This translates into CALEAQSTQYF.

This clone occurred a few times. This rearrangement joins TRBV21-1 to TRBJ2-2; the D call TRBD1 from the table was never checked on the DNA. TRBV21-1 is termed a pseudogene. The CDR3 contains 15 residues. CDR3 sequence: CASSRDRGDTGELFF. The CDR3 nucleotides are TGTGCCAGCAGCAGGGACAGGGGGGACACCGGGGAGCTGTTTTTT.

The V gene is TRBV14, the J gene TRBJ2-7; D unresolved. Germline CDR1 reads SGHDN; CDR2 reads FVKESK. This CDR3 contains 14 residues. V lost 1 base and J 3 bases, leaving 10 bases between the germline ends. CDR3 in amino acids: CASSQAISGYEQYF. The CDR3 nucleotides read TGTGCCAGCAGCCAAGCTATTTCCGGCTACGAGCAGTACTTC.

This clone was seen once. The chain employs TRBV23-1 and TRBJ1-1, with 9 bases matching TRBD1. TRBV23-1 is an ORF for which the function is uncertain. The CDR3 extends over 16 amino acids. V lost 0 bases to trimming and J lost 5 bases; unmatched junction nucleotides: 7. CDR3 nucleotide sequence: TGCGCCAGCAGTCAATCGGGATCGACAGGGGGGACTGAAGCTTTCTTT. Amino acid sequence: CASSQSGSTGGTEAFF.

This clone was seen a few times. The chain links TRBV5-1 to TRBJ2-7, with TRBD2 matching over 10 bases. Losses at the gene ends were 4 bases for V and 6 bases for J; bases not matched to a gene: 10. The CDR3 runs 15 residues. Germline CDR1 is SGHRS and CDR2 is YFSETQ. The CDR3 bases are TGCGCCAGCAGCCCACTAGCGGGGAGAGGGTTCGAGCAGTACTTC. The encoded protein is CASSPLAGRGFEQYF.

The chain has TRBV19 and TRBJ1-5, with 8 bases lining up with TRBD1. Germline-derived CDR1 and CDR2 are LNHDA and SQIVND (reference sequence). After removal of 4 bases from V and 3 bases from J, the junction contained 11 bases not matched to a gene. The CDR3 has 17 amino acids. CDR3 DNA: TGTGCCAGTAGTAGGGGGGGCAGGGGGCTTTCCAATCAGCCCCAGCATTTT. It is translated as CASSRGGRGLSNQPQHF. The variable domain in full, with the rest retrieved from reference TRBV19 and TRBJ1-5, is DGGITQSPKYLFRKEGQNVTLSCEQNLNHDAMYWYRQDPGQGLRLIYYSQIVNDFQKGDIAEGYSVSREKKESFPLTVTSAQKNPTAFYLCASSRGGRGLSNQPQHFGDGTRLSIL.

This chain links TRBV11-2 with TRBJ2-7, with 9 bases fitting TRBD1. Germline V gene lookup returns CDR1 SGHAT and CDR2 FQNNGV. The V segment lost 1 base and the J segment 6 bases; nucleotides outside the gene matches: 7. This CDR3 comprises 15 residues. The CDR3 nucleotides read TGTGCCAGCAGCTTAGGGGGGACAGGGCAGGCCGAGCAGTACTTC. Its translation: CASSLGGTGQAEQYF.

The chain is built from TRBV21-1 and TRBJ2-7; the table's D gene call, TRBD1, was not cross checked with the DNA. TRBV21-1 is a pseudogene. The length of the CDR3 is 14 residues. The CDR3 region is CASSPRTGYHEQYF. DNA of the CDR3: TGTGCCAGCAGCCCTAGGACAGGGTACCACGAGCAGTACTTC.

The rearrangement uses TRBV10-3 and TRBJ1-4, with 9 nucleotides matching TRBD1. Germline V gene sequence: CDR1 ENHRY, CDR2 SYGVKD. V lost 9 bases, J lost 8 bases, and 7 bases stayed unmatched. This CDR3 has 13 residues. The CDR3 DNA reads TGTGCCATTTCACAGGGGGCTCGGGAAAAACTGTTTTTT. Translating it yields CAISQGAREKLFF.

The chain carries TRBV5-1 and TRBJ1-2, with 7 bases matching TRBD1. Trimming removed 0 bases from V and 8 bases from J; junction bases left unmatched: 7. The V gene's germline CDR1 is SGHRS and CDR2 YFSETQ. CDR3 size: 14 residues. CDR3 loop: CASSLEGTVGGYTF. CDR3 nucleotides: TGCGCCAGCAGCTTGGAAGGGACAGTCGGCGGCTACACCTTC.

CDR3 nucleotide sequence: TGTGCCAGCAGCAGGGGACAGAAAAACATTCAGTACTTC. This encodes CASSRGQKNIQYF. The chain combines TRBV5-4 with TRBJ2-4; 7 positions match TRBD1. The CDR3 consists of 13 residues. The V gene's germline CDR1 is SGHNT and CDR2 YYREEE (reference sequence). V lost 4 bases to trimming and J lost 4 bases; unmatched junction nucleotides: 2. Drawing the rest from reference TRBV5-4 and TRBJ2-4, the complete variable domain is ETGVTQSPTHLIKTRGQQVTLRCSSQSGHNTVSWYQQALGQGPQFIFQYYREEENGRGNFPPRFSGLQFPNYSSELNVNALELDDSALYLCASSRGQKNIQYFGAGTRLSVL.

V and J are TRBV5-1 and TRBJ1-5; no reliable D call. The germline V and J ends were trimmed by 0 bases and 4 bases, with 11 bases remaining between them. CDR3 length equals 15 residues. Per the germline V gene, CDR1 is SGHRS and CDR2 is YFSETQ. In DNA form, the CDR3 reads TGCGCCAGCAGCTTGGGCACTATACCGAATCAGCCCCAGCATTTT. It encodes CASSLGTIPNQPQHF.

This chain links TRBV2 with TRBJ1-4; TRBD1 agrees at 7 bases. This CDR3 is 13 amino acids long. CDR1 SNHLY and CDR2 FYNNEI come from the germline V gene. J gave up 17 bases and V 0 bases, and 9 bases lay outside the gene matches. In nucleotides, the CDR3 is TGTGCCAGCAGTGAAGCGTCGGGACAGCCGACCTTTTTT. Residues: CASSEASGQPTFF. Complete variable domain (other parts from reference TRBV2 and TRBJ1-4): EPEVTQTPSHQVTQMGQEVILRCVPISNHLYFYWYRQILGQKVEFLVSFYNNEISEKSEIFDDQFSVERPDGSNFTLKIRSTKLEDSAMYFCASSEASGQPTFFGSGTQLSVL.

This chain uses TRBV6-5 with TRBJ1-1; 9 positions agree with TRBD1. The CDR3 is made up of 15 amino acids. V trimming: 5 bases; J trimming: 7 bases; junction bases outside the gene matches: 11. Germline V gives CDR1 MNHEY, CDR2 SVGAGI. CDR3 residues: CASSTPGTGRFEAFF. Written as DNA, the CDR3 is TGTGCCAGCAGTACCCCCGGGACAGGGCGATTTGAAGCTTTCTTT.

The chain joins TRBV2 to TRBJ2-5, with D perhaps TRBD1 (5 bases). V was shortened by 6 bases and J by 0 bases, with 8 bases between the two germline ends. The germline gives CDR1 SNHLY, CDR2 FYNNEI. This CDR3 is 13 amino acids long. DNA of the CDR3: TGTGCCAGCAGGACAGCAAACCAAGAGACCCAGTACTTC. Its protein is CASRTANQETQYF. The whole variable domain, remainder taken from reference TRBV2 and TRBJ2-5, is EPEVTQTPSHQVTQMGQEVILRCVPISNHLYFYWYRQILGQKVEFLVSFYNNEISEKSEIFDDQFSVERPDGSNFTLKIRSTKLEDSAMYFCASRTANQETQYFGPGTRLLVL.

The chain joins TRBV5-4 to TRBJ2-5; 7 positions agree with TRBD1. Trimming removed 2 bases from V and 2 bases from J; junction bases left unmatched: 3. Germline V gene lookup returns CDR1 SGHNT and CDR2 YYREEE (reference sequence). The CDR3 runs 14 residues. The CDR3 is CASSLGDRQETQYF. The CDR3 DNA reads TGTGCCAGCAGCTTAGGGGACAGACAAGAGACCCAGTACTTC.

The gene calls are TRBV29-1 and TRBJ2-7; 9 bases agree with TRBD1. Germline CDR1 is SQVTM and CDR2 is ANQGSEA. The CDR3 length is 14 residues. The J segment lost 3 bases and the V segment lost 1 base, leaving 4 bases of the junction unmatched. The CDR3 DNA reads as TGCAGCGTTGAAGTGACAGGGGGGGGCTACGAGCAGTACTTC. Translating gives CSVEVTGGGYEQYF.

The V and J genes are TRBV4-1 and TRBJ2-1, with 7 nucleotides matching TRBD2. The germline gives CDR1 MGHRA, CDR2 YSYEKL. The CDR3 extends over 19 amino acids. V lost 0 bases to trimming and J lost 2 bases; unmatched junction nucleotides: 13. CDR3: CASSQDPAPTSRTYNEQFF. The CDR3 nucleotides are TGCGCCAGCAGCCAAGACCCCGCCCCGACTAGCAGAACCTACAATGAGCAGTTCTTC.

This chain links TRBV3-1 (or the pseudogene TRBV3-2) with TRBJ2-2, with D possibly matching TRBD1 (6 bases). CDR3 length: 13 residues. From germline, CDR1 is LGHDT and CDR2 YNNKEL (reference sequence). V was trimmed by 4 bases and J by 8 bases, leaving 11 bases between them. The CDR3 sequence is CASSPQGRGELFF. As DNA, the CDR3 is TGTGCCAGCAGCCCACAGGGCAGGGGGGAGCTGTTTTTT.

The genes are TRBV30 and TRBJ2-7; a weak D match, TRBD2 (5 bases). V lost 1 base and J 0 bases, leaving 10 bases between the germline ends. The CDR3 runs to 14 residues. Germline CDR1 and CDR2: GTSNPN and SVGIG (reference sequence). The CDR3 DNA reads TGTGCCTGGAGTGGAGGGAGTCCCTCCTACGAGCAGTACTTC. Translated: CAWSGGSPSYEQYF.

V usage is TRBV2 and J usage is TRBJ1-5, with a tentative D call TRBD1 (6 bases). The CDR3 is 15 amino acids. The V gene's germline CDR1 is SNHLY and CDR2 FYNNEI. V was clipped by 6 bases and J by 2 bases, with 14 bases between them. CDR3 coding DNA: TGTGCCAGCAGCGACAGGTCCTTGGGCAATCAGCCCCAGCATTTT. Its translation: CASSDRSLGNQPQHF.

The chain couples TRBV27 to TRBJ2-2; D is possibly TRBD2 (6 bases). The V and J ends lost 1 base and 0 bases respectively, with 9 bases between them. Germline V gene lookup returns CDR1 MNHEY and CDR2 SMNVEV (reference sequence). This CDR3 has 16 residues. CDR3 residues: CASSLYGGSNTGELFF. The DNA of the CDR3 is TGTGCCAGCAGTTTATATGGGGGGTCGAACACCGGGGAGCTGTTTTTT.

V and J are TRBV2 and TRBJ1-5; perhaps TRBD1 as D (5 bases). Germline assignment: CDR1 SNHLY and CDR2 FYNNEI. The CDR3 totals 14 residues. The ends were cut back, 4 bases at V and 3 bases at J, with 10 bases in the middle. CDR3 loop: CASSVGRVNQPQHF. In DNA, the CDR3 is TGTGCCAGCAGTGTAGGCAGGGTCAATCAGCCCCAGCATTTT.

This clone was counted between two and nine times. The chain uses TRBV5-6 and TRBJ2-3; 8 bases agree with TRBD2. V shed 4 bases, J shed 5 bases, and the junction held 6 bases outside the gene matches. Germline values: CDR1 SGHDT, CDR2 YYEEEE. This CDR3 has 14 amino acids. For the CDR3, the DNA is TGTGCCAGCAGCCCTCCGAGCGGGGGAGATACGCAGTATTTT. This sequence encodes CASSPPSGGDTQYF.

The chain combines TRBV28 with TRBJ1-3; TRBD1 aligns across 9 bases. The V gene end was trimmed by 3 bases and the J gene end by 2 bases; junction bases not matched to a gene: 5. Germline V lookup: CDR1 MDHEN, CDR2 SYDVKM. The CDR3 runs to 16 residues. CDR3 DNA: TGTGCCAGCAGTTTTCGGGACAGGGAGCCTGGAAACACCATATATTTT. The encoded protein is CASSFRDREPGNTIYF.

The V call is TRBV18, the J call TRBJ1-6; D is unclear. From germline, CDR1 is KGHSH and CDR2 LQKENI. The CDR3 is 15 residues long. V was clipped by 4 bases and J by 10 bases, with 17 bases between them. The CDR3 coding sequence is TGTGCCAGCTCACTTGGTGTCTCGCAGTACTCACCCCTCCACTTT. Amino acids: CASSLGVSQYSPLHF.

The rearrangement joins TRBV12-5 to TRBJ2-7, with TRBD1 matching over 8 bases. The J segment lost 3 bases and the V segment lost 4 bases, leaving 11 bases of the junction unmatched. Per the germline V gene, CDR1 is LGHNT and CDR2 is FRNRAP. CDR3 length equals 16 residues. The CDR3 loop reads CASGSTGQGSLYEQYF. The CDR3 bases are TGTGCTAGTGGTTCAACCGGACAGGGTTCTCTCTACGAGCAGTACTTC. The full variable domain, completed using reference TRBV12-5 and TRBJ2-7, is DARVTQTPRHKVTEMGQEVTMRCQPILGHNTVFWYRQTMMQGLELLAYFRNRAPLDDSGMPKDRFSAEMPDATLATLKIQPSEPRDSAVYFCASGSTGQGSLYEQYFGPGTRLTVT.

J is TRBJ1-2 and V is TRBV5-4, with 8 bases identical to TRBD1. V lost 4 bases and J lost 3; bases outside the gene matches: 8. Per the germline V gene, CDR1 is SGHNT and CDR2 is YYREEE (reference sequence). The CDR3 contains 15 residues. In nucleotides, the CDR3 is TGTGCCAGCAGCCCAAAACCAGGGGGCTACTATGGCTACACCTTC. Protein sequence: CASSPKPGGYYGYTF.

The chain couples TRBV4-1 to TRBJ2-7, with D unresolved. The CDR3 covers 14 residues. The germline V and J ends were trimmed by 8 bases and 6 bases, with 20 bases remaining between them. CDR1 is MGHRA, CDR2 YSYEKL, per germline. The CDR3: CASRPYTLWPEQYF. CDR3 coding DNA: TGCGCCAGCCGCCCGTATACCCTTTGGCCCGAGCAGTACTTC.